What follows is one T cell receptor (beta chain) and its context. The target antigen is unknown. The data were taken from a study of CD8 T cells in ankylosing spondylitis. Study outcomes and limitations: Several of the motif variants were reported before in synovial fluid and blood from reactive arthritis. Disease-linked clones, CD8+, were relatively rare in peripheral blood.

Via MiXCR, TCRdb re-called the 5' RACE reads, giving one row per CDR3 protein. Here the sample spans 35,000 to 40,000 distinct CDR3 sequences, approximately 15% being singletons. The V gene end was trimmed by 4 bases and the J gene end by 4 bases; junction bases not matched to a gene: 7. This CDR3 has 14 residues. Germline V gives CDR1 DFQATT, CDR2 SNEGSKA (reference sequence). The clonotype originates from a male donor with ankylosing spondylitis or in good health (not recorded which). V usage is TRBV20-1 and J usage is TRBJ1-3; 7 nucleotides match TRBD1. What was sequenced was blood. As DNA, the CDR3 is TGCAGTGCTAACTCCGGACAGGCGGGAAACACCATATATTTT. Its translation is CSANSGQAGNTIYF.